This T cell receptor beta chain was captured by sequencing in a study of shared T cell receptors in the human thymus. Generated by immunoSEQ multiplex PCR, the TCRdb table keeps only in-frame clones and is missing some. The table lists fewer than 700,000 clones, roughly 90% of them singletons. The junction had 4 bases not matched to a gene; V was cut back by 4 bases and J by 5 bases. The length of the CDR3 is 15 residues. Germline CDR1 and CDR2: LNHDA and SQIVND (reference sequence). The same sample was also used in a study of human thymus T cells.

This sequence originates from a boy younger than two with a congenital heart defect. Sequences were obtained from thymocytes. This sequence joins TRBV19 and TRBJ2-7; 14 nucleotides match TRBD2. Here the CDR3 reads CASSTGTSGSHEQYF. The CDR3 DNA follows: TGTGCCAGTAGTACCGGGACTAGCGGGAGCCACGAGCAGTACTTC.